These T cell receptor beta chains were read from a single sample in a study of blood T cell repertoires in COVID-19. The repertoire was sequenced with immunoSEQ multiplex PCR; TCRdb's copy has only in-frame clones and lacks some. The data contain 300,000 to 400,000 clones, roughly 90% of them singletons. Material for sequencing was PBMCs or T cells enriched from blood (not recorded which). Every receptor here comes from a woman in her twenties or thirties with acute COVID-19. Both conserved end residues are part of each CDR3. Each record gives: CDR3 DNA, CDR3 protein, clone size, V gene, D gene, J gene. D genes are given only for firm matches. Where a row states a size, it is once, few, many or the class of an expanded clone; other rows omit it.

TGTGCCAGCTACCAGGGGGCCACCCGGTATTTT,CASYQGATRYF,-,TRBV19,TRBD1,TRBJ2-3
TGTGCCAGCAGCTTGCGAGTCGGGACTGTGAACACCGGGGAGCTGTTTTTT,CASSLRVGTVNTGELFF,-,TRBV5-6,-,TRBJ2-2
TGTGCCAGTAGTACGACGGGACAGGGGGGCACTGAAGCTTTCTTT,CASSTTGQGGTEAFF,-,TRBV19,TRBD1,TRBJ1-1
TGTGCCAGCAGTTACCCAGGGATCAGGGAGCAGTACTTC,CASSYPGIREQYF,-,TRBV6-6,-,TRBJ2-7
TGTGCCAGTAGTGGGGTAGCGCCGTCCTACAATGAGCAGTTCTTC,CASSGVAPSYNEQFF,-,TRBV19,-,TRBJ2-1
TGTGCCAGCAGACGCGTCCCAGGGGGAGAATCGGGAAACACCATATATTTT,CASRRVPGGESGNTIYF,-,TRBV11-2,TRBD1,TRBJ1-3
TGTGCCAGCAGCGAGCGACAGGGGCTCAACACCGGGGAGCTGTTTTTT,CASSERQGLNTGELFF,-,TRBV9,TRBD1,TRBJ2-2
TGTGCAAGTCGCTCGACAGCAAAAAACATTCAGTACTTC,CASRSTAKNIQYF,few,TRBV12-2,-,TRBJ2-4
TGCAGCGTCGCCGACAGGGGGCTTCAGCCCCAGCATTTT,CSVADRGLQPQHF,-,TRBV29-1,TRBD1,TRBJ1-5
TGTGCCAGCAGTTTTGTGGGGGCCGGGGATTACGAGCAGTACTTC,CASSFVGAGDYEQYF,-,TRBV27,-,TRBJ2-7
TGTGCCAGTAGTGAGGACAGGGTCACTGAAGCTTTCTTT,CASSEDRVTEAFF,few,TRBV19,TRBD1,TRBJ1-1
TGCAGCGTTCTTGCCGGACAGGGTTGGGGAAAGCCCCAGTACTTC,CSVLAGQGWGKPQYF,-,TRBV29-1,TRBD1,TRBJ2-5
TGTGCCAGTAACTACCGGGGGACCCCTGCGCGCACCGGGGAGCTGTTTTTT,CASNYRGTPARTGELFF,once,TRBV19,-,TRBJ2-2
TGTGCCAGCAGCAGACCGGGACAGGGTTATTACGAGCAGTACTTC,CASSRPGQGYYEQYF,-,TRBV5-5,TRBD1,TRBJ2-7
TGTGCCAGCGGGACAGGGGAATCACCCCTCCACTTT,CASGTGESPLHF,-,TRBV21-1,-,TRBJ1-6
TGTGCCAGCTCACCATCAACAGGGACAGATACGCAGTATTTT,CASSPSTGTDTQYF,-,TRBV18,-,TRBJ2-3
TGTGCCTGCCATGGGGGGGTCTCTGGAAACACCATATATTTT,CACHGGVSGNTIYF,-,TRBV30,-,TRBJ1-3
TGTGCCACCATAAAAAAGGGGGTGTCAGCGTTCTCCTATAATTCACCCCTCCACTTT,CATIKKGVSAFSYNSPLHF,-,TRBV24-1,-,TRBJ1-6
TGTGCCAGTAGTATCCGGTCAGGTTCCCAGGGGAACACTGAAGCTTTCTTT,CASSIRSGSQGNTEAFF,-,TRBV19,-,TRBJ1-1
TGTGCCAGCAGCGAACTCAGCGGAGCAATGAACACTGAAGCTTTCTTT,CASSELSGAMNTEAFF,once,TRBV7-8,-,TRBJ1-1
TGTGCCAGCAGCCAAGCCTTAGGAGTGAACACTGAAGCTTTCTTT,CASSQALGVNTEAFF,once,TRBV4-2,-,TRBJ1-1
TGTGCCTGGAGTCCCGGGACAGGGGTCAATTCACCCCTCCACTTT,CAWSPGTGVNSPLHF,few,TRBV30,TRBD1,TRBJ1-6
TGTGCCAGCAGCCCCACGGGGGTGAGTTCACCCCTCCACTTT,CASSPTGVSSPLHF,-,TRBV9,-,TRBJ1-6
TGTGCCAGCAGCTCCGACAGGGAGATGCCCCAGCATTTT,CASSSDREMPQHF,-,TRBV27,TRBD1,TRBJ1-5
TGCGCCAGCAGCCTCTCACCCGGGGTCCAAGAGACCCAGTACTTC,CASSLSPGVQETQYF,-,TRBV5-1,-,TRBJ2-5
TGTGCCAGCAGTTACTCTTCGCAGATCTATGGCTACACCTTC,CASSYSSQIYGYTF,-,TRBV6-2/TRBV6-3,-,TRBJ1-2
TGCGCCAGCAGCCAAGATCTCGAGTATAATTCACCCCTCCACTTT,CASSQDLEYNSPLHF,-,TRBV4-3,-,TRBJ1-6
TGCGCCAGCAGCATAGATAGCGGGCGGTACAATGAGCAGTTCTTC,CASSIDSGRYNEQFF,-,TRBV5-1,TRBD2,TRBJ2-1
TGTGCCAGCAGCTTTCAACTAGCTGGTGAGCAGTTCTTC,CASSFQLAGEQFF,few,TRBV7-3,-,TRBJ2-1
TGTGCCATCCGCAGATCAGGTTCCTACGAGCAGTACTTC,CAIRRSGSYEQYF,-,TRBV2,-,TRBJ2-7
TGTGCCAGTATCCCTACAGGGGCAATGAACACTGAAGCTTTCTTT,CASIPTGAMNTEAFF,few,TRBV19,TRBD1,TRBJ1-1
TGTGCCAGTTCGGGACAGGGGGCGGGTGGCTACACCTTC,CASSGQGAGGYTF,-,TRBV2,TRBD1,TRBJ1-2
TGCGCCAGCAGCTCACAGGGCTCTGGAAACACCATATATTTT,CASSSQGSGNTIYF,-,TRBV5-1,-,TRBJ1-3
TGTGCCAGTAGTCCGCGCCGAATACAGGGACCGAGCAATCAGCCCCAGCATTTT,CASSPRRIQGPSNQPQHF,-,TRBV19,-,TRBJ1-5
TGTGCCAGCAGCGTAGGGGGACAGGGCAACTATGGCTACACCTTC,CASSVGGQGNYGYTF,-,TRBV9,TRBD1,TRBJ1-2
TGTGCCATCCCCAAGGGGCAAAAGGACAATGAGCAGTTCTTC,CAIPKGQKDNEQFF,-,TRBV6-5,-,TRBJ2-1
TGCAGCGCAGAAGGGGCGGAGCAGTTCTTC,CSAEGAEQFF,-,TRBV29-1,-,TRBJ2-1
TGTGCCAGCAGTCAGGGGGTCTCTGGAAACACCATATATTTT,CASSQGVSGNTIYF,-,TRBV6-5,TRBD1,TRBJ1-3
TGTGCCATCAGCAATACAGGATTGAACACTGAAGCTTTCTTT,CAISNTGLNTEAFF,few,TRBV10-3,-,TRBJ1-1
TGTGCCAGCAGCTTAGCGGACAGCGGTGGCTACACCTTC,CASSLADSGGYTF,-,TRBV7-3,-,TRBJ1-2
TGTGCCAGTTGGTCAGGGCTCGGGAATCAGCCCCAGCATTTT,CASWSGLGNQPQHF,-,TRBV19,-,TRBJ1-5
TGTGCCAGCAGCTCTCTAGCGGGGGGATACAATGAGCAGTTCTTC,CASSSLAGGYNEQFF,few,TRBV7-2,TRBD2,TRBJ2-1
TGTGCCAGCAGTTTGGACAGAAATGAAAAACTGTTTTTT,CASSLDRNEKLFF,-,TRBV2,-,TRBJ1-4
TGCAGCGTTCGTTTATCGAACACTGAAGCTTTCTTT,CSVRLSNTEAFF,-,TRBV29-1,-,TRBJ1-1
TGCGCCAGCAGCTTGTGGGAGTCGGCCACCGGAGAGACCCAGTACTTC,CASSLWESATGETQYF,-,TRBV5-1,-,TRBJ2-5
TGTGCCAGCAGCTTAGGGCTAGCGGGGGTAGTAGATACGCAGTATTTT,CASSLGLAGVVDTQYF,once,TRBV7-2,TRBD2,TRBJ2-3
TGTGCCAGCAGCCAGGAGGCTAGCGGGGGTCTCAATGAGCAGTTCTTC,CASSQEASGGLNEQFF,-,TRBV7-3,TRBD2,TRBJ2-1
TGCGCCAGCAGCCAGTTTAGCGGGGACAATGAGCAGTTCTTC,CASSQFSGDNEQFF,-,TRBV4-3,TRBD2,TRBJ2-1
TGTGCCAGCAGTGACCCGGGACAGGCCAGGGGAGTGAGACTGTTTTTT,CASSDPGQARGVRLFF,-,TRBV6-1,TRBD1,TRBJ1-4
TGCGCCAGAGTGAGTCTGGTATTTGACAGGGTGGGGGCCTACGAGCAGTACTTC,CARVSLVFDRVGAYEQYF,once,TRBV10-1,TRBD1,TRBJ2-7
TGTGCCAGCAGCCAAGGGACAGGGGGTTCCAATTCACCCCTCCACTTT,CASSQGTGGSNSPLHF,-,TRBV3-1/TRBV3-2,TRBD1,TRBJ1-6
TGTGCCAGCAGGGGACAGTTGGAATCACCCCTCCACTTT,CASRGQLESPLHF,-,TRBV6-5,TRBD1,TRBJ1-6
TGTGCCACCAGTGATTCTGAAACAGCGGAGAGGAATCAGCCCCAGCATTTT,CATSDSETAERNQPQHF,-,TRBV24-1,-,TRBJ1-5
TGTGCCAGCAGTTACAAACAGGGGACGGCGTACAATGAGCAGTTCTTC,CASSYKQGTAYNEQFF,-,TRBV6-5,TRBD1,TRBJ2-1